Shown below are 9 T cell receptor beta chains from a single sample sequenced in a study of cytotoxic CD8 clonotypes in ibrutinib-treated CLL. Clones were read by immunoSEQ multiplex PCR, and TCRdb kept only the in-frame ones, dropping some. The table has some 300,000 clones, 80% seen once; the top ten hold 5% to 7%. Sequenced here: PBMCs, sampled before ibrutinib treatment. The receptors here all came from a human donor with chronic lymphocytic leukemia.

The chain couples TRBV13 to TRBJ2-5; D may correspond to TRBD1 or TRBD2 (6 bases each). V lost 3 bases to trimming and J lost 1 base, with 9 bases between them. The CDR3 loop spans 14 amino acids. Germline CDR1 and CDR2: PRHDT and FYEKMQ (reference sequence). The CDR3 nucleotides are TGTGCCAGCAGCTTGGGGGGCGGCCAAGAGACCCAGTACTTC. Its translation is CASSLGGGQETQYF.

Only a few counts were recorded for this clone. The rearrangement uses TRBV9 and TRBJ1-3, with TRBD1 matching 7 bases. The CDR3 spans 16 residues. V gave up 2 bases and J gave up 0 bases; unmatched junction bases: 5. Germline assignment: CDR1 SGDLS and CDR2 YYNGEE. CDR3: CASSVGQVFSGNTIYF. CDR3 bases: TGTGCCAGCAGCGTCGGACAGGTATTCTCTGGAAACACCATATATTTT.

The chain carries TRBV4-2 and TRBJ2-7, with 11 bases aligning to TRBD2. This CDR3 has 15 residues. With V trimmed by 4 bases and J by 2 bases, 4 bases remained unmatched. Germline values: CDR1 LGHNA, CDR2 YNFKEQ. The CDR3 coding sequence is TGTGCCAGCAGCCTCGGGACTAGCGGAACCTACGAGCAGTACTTC. Translation gives CASSLGTSGTYEQYF.

This sequence joins TRBV4-1 and TRBJ1-1, with D possibly TRBD1 on 5 matching bases. Germline lookup yields CDR1 MGHRA and CDR2 YSYEKL. Trimming cost V 0 bases and J 4 bases, with 18 bases left between them. This CDR3 region has 17 residues. CDR3 residues: CASSQERYGGLGTEAFF. For the CDR3, the DNA is TGCGCCAGCAGCCAAGAGCGTTACGGGGGTCTGGGCACTGAAGCTTTCTTT.

The chain couples TRBV5-6 to TRBJ2-3; D gene unclear. The CDR3 extends over 13 amino acids. Between the trimmed V and J ends, which lost 2 bases and 3 bases, there was a span of 7 bases. Looked up from germline, CDR1 is SGHDT and CDR2 is YYEEEE. The chain's CDR3 is CASSFLQTDTQYF. CDR3 DNA: TGTGCCAGCAGCTTCCTACAGACAGATACGCAGTATTTT. Combining the CDR3 with reference TRBV5-6 and TRBJ2-3 gives the whole variable domain DAGVTQSPTHLIKTRGQQVTLRCSPKSGHDTVSWYQQALGQGPQFIFQYYEEEERQRGNFPDRFSGHQFPNYSSELNVNALLLGDSALYLCASSFLQTDTQYFGPGTRLTVL.

The chain employs TRBV4-2 and TRBJ2-1; 14 bases fit TRBD2. The germline V gene encodes CDR1 LGHNA and CDR2 YNFKEQ. The CDR3 loop spans 18 amino acids. V lost 2 bases to trimming and J lost 7 bases; unmatched junction nucleotides: 10. The CDR3 sequence: CASSQITGLAGEWNEQFF. The CDR3 bases are TGTGCCAGCAGCCAAATCACGGGACTAGCGGGAGAGTGGAATGAGCAGTTCTTC.

The chain carries TRBV28 and TRBJ2-5, with D perhaps TRBD2 (6 bases). CDR1 is MDHEN, CDR2 SYDVKM, per germline. Trimming removed 5 bases from V and 5 bases from J, with 21 bases in between. The CDR3 runs to 16 residues. In nucleotides, the CDR3 is TGTGCCAGCAGTCTCGGGACTTTCAACAATGGGGAGACCCAGTACTTC. Protein sequence: CASSLGTFNNGETQYF.

This clone was seen a few times. The V call is TRBV5-4, the J call TRBJ1-2, with 9 bases aligning to TRBD1. The CDR3 sequence is 13 residues long. Trimming removed 4 bases from V and 6 bases from J; junction bases left unmatched: 4. Germline values: CDR1 SGHNT, CDR2 YYREEE (reference sequence). CDR3 loop: CASSAGTGNGYTF. The CDR3 nucleotides are TGTGCCAGCAGCGCAGGGACAGGGAATGGCTACACCTTC.

The chain combines TRBV5-6 with TRBJ2-7, with D maybe TRBD1 (5 bases). Germline V gives CDR1 SGHDT, CDR2 YYEEEE. V gave up 1 base and J gave up 1 base, with 9 bases separating them. This CDR3 has 14 amino acids. CDR3 DNA: TGTGCCAGCAGCTTGAGTGCAGGGTCCTACGAGCAGTACTTC. This codes for CASSLSAGSYEQYF. Full variable domain (rest looked up from reference TRBV5-6 and TRBJ2-7): DAGVTQSPTHLIKTRGQQVTLRCSPKSGHDTVSWYQQALGQGPQFIFQYYEEEERQRGNFPDRFSGHQFPNYSSELNVNALLLGDSALYLCASSLSAGSYEQYFGPGTRLTVT.